These 32 T cell receptor beta chains share one sample of origin, sequenced in a study of OX40 agonist ivuxolimab in advanced cancers. Using immunoSEQ multiplex PCR, the repertoire was profiled, and TCRdb retains in-frame clones only, with some absent. Found here are 44,000 or so clones, approximately 88% of them singletons; the top ten hold about 3.2%. The sequencing used CD4+ or CD8+ T cells sorted from blood, collected in a trial of the OX40 agonist ivuxolimab. These receptor sequences come from an adult with an advanced solid tumor such as melanoma, head and neck, liver or kidney cancer.

CDR3 sequence: CASSYLPTAPNTEAFF. DNA for the CDR3: TGTGCCAGCAGTTACCTCCCGACGGCCCCGAACACTGAAGCTTTCTTT. This chain links TRBV6-5 with TRBJ1-1; D unresolved. Germline loops: CDR1 MNHEY, CDR2 SVGAGI. This CDR3 region has 16 residues. V dropped 2 bases and J dropped 1 base, with 14 bases sitting between them.

The chain couples TRBV6-5 to TRBJ2-1, with D possibly being TRBD1 (6 bases). V lost 10 bases and J 1 base, leaving 14 bases between the germline ends. The CDR3 is 14 residues long. Germline CDR1 MNHEY, CDR2 SVGAGI. The CDR3 reads CATLDRASYNEQFF. CDR3 in DNA: TGTGCCACACTGGACAGAGCTTCCTACAATGAGCAGTTCTTC.

This clone was observed a few times. The chain combines TRBV5-4 with TRBJ2-1, with 12 bases matching TRBD2. Germline V gene data show CDR1 as SGHNT and CDR2 as YYREEE (reference sequence). The CDR3 is 15 amino acids. Trimming removed 0 bases from V and 7 bases from J; junction bases left unmatched: 2. The CDR3 sequence is CASSLGTSGKNEQFF. The CDR3 DNA sequence: TGTGCCAGCAGCTTGGGGACTAGCGGGAAGAATGAGCAGTTCTTC.

The rearrangement links TRBV5-8 to TRBJ1-2, with TRBD1 matching over 7 bases. Looked up from germline, CDR1 is SGHTS and CDR2 is YDEGEE. The CDR3 loop spans 16 amino acids. The J segment lost 2 bases and the V segment lost 3 bases, leaving 10 bases of the junction unmatched. The CDR3 here is CASSYSGTAGNYGYTF. The CDR3 bases are TGTGCCAGCAGCTACTCCGGGACAGCAGGGAACTATGGCTACACCTTC.

In its sample, this clone was seen a few times. V gene TRBV27 combines with J gene TRBJ2-7; TRBD2 agrees at 7 bases. From germline, CDR1 is MNHEY and CDR2 SMNVEV (reference sequence). J gave up 2 bases and V 6 bases, and 10 bases lay outside the gene matches. This CDR3 is built from 15 residues. This chain's CDR3 is CASRSLADLTYEQYF. The CDR3 bases are TGTGCCAGCAGATCTCTAGCGGACCTGACCTACGAGCAGTACTTC.

A note on this clone: This sample includes further DNA sequences coding for the same CDR3. In DNA form, the CDR3 reads TGTGCCAGCAGTTTAACAGGGGTTTCACCCCTCCACTTT. Protein sequence: CASSLTGVSPLHF. The rearrangement links TRBV27 to TRBJ1-6; 7 bases are a match to TRBD1. The V gene end was trimmed by 2 bases and the J gene end by 9 bases; junction bases not matched to a gene: 1. Germline V lookup: CDR1 MNHEY, CDR2 SMNVEV (reference sequence). There are 13 residues in the CDR3.

The chain has TRBV19 and TRBJ2-7; 8 nucleotides agree with TRBD1. Germline-derived CDR1 and CDR2 are LNHDA and SQIVND (reference sequence). V lost 7 bases and J lost 2; bases outside the gene matches: 4. The CDR3 sequence is 13 residues long. The CDR3 spells CASNGQGTYEQYF. The CDR3 region has the DNA TGTGCCAGTAACGGACAGGGAACCTACGAGCAGTACTTC.

The chain has TRBV19 and TRBJ1-5; no firm D call. The CDR3 spans 13 residues. Germline CDR1 and CDR2: LNHDA and SQIVND (reference sequence). Deletions cut 6 bases from V and 2 bases from J, with 8 bases between. As DNA, the CDR3 is TGTGCCAGTAGGAAGGGCCGCAATCAGCCCCAGCATTTT. Its translation: CASRKGRNQPQHF.

CDR3 sequence reads: CASSPRTGGDNSPLHF. In DNA form, the CDR3 reads TGTGCCAGTAGTCCCCGGACAGGGGGGGATAATTCACCCCTCCACTTT. The chain carries TRBV19 and TRBJ1-6, with 10 bases aligning to TRBD1. CDR3 size: 16 residues. Germline trimming cut 5 bases from V and 5 bases from J; bases unmatched to any gene: 6. The V gene's germline CDR1 is LNHDA and CDR2 SQIVND (reference sequence).

The chain has TRBV25-1 and TRBJ1-1; D call uncertain. The V gene's germline CDR1 is MGHDK and CDR2 SYGVNS. The V gene lost 7 bases and the J gene lost 6 bases, with 15 bases spanning the gap. The length of the CDR3 is 13 residues. CDR3 sequence reads: CASTVGWSSEAFF. The CDR3 DNA reads TGTGCCAGCACTGTTGGGTGGTCGTCTGAAGCTTTCTTT.

The table lists this clone with a count of one. As DNA, the CDR3 is TGTGCCAGCTCTCCAGGGGACAGGGGAGAAAAACTGTTTTTT. Translation gives CASSPGDRGEKLFF. V and J are TRBV18 and TRBJ1-4, with 10 bases lining up with TRBD1. Germline loops: CDR1 KGHSH, CDR2 LQKENI. J was trimmed by 8 bases and V by 6 bases; bases with no gene match: 6. This CDR3 comprises 14 residues. The variable domain in full, with the rest retrieved from reference TRBV18 and TRBJ1-4, is NAGVMQNPRHLVRRRGQEARLRCSPMKGHSHVYWYRQLPEEGLKFMVYLQKENIIDESGMPKERFSAEFPKEGPSILRIQQVVRGDSAAYFCASSPGDRGEKLFFGSGTQLSVL.

V gene TRBV6-1 combines with J gene TRBJ1-2, with D possibly matching TRBD1 (6 bases). This CDR3 spans 15 amino acids. V was shortened by 2 bases and J by 2 bases, with 12 bases between the two germline ends. CDR1 is MNHNS, CDR2 SASEGT, per germline. The CDR3 DNA sequence: TGTGCCAGCAGTGAACTGGGGGCAGGGAACTATGGCTACACCTTC. Translating gives CASSELGAGNYGYTF.

The chain employs TRBV7-9 and TRBJ1-1; D gene unclear. The CDR3 sequence is 16 residues long. Trimming pared 7 bases from V and 6 bases from J, leaving 24 bases between. The V gene's germline CDR1 is SEHNR and CDR2 FQNEAQ (reference sequence). CDR3 DNA: TGTGCCAGCACCTCGACCGCGCTATCGGTGCCCGCTGAAGCTTTCTTT. Translating gives CASTSTALSVPAEAFF.

This chain uses TRBV29-1 with TRBJ2-1; 9 nucleotides line up with TRBD2. The V gene end was trimmed by 8 bases and the J gene end by 2 bases; junction bases not matched to a gene: 7. CDR3 length equals 14 residues. Germline lookup yields CDR1 SQVTM and CDR2 ANQGSEA. CDR3 loop: CSTKTSGTYNEQFF. The CDR3 DNA sequence: TGCAGCACTAAGACTAGCGGAACCTACAATGAGCAGTTCTTC.

This clone was counted a few times. The V and J genes are TRBV28 and TRBJ2-7; TRBD1 matches at 9 bases. The germline gives CDR1 MDHEN, CDR2 SYDVKM. J lost 3 bases, V lost 7 bases, and 10 bases had no gene match. This CDR3 spans 15 amino acids. The DNA of the CDR3 is TGTGCCAGCACTGCGGCCGGGACAGGGAGCTACGAGCAGTACTTC. This translates into CASTAAGTGSYEQYF.

The chain is built from TRBV7-2 and TRBJ2-6; the D is unclear. The V and J ends lost 0 bases and 7 bases respectively, with 10 bases between them. From germline, CDR1 is SGHTA and CDR2 FQGNSA. The CDR3 contains 15 residues. The CDR3 reads CASSLAPGGANVLTF. CDR3 bases: TGTGCCAGCAGCTTAGCGCCCGGCGGAGCCAACGTCCTGACTTTC.

The chain combines TRBV2 with TRBJ2-1, with 7 bases that match TRBD2. CDR1 is SNHLY and CDR2 is FYNNEI in the germline V gene. The CDR3 is 16 amino acids. V was clipped by 3 bases and J by 1 base; unmatched bases: 6. CDR3: CASSEQAGVSYNEQFF. The CDR3, as DNA: TGTGCCAGCAGTGAGCAGGCGGGAGTTTCCTACAATGAGCAGTTCTTC.

The rearrangement uses TRBV9 and TRBJ2-6, with TRBD2 as a possible D gene (6 bases). Germline CDR1 SGDLS, CDR2 YYNGEE. The CDR3 loop spans 19 amino acids. V was shortened by 2 bases and J by 0 bases, with 18 bases between the two germline ends. The CDR3 DNA sequence: TGTGCCAGCAGCGTGTCTGGGACTTCGGTCCGCTCTGGGGCCAACGTCCTGACTTTC. Residues: CASSVSGTSVRSGANVLTF.

The chain combines TRBV21-1 with TRBJ2-7; the table assigns TRBD2, which was not confirmed against the DNA. TRBV21-1 is listed as a pseudogene. The CDR3 runs 14 residues. Here the CDR3 DNA reads TGTGCCAGCAGCAAAGGGGCTAGCGGCTACGAGCAGTACTTC. As protein: CASSKGASGYEQYF.

The V call is TRBV28, the J call TRBJ2-3; the D gene is possibly TRBD2 (6 bases). The germline V gene has CDR1 MDHEN and CDR2 SYDVKM. The CDR3 has 13 amino acids. The V end lost 7 bases, the J end lost 5 bases, and 13 bases lay between the germline ends. The CDR3 protein is CASKRTIVDTQYF. In DNA form, the CDR3 reads TGTGCCAGCAAAAGGACTATTGTAGATACGCAGTATTTT.

The V call is TRBV5-4, the J call TRBJ2-2; 7 nucleotides line up with TRBD2. The ends lost 4 bases at V and 9 bases at J; junction bases unmatched: 15. The germline V gene encodes CDR1 SGHNT and CDR2 YYREEE (reference sequence). The CDR3 has 16 residues. CDR3 sequence: CASSQGGSTAWRELFF. CDR3 nucleotides: TGTGCCAGCAGCCAGGGAGGGTCGACAGCTTGGAGGGAGCTGTTTTTT.

This chain links TRBV6-1 with TRBJ1-4; TRBD1 agrees at 9 bases. The CDR3 sequence is 16 residues long. Unmatched junction bases numbered 10, after V lost 4 bases and J lost 7 bases. In germline, CDR1 is MNHNS, CDR2 SASEGT. The CDR3 region is CASSVWTGVGGEKLFF. The CDR3, as DNA: TGTGCCAGCAGTGTCTGGACAGGGGTTGGGGGTGAAAAACTGTTTTTT.

The chain joins TRBV6-5 to TRBJ2-2; D is possibly TRBD1 (5 bases). This CDR3 has 14 residues. Trimming removed 6 bases from V and 5 bases from J, with 13 bases in between. Germline CDR1 is MNHEY and CDR2 is SVGAGI. The CDR3 is CASRDQGWTGELFF. The CDR3, as DNA: TGTGCCAGCAGAGACCAGGGATGGACCGGGGAGCTGTTTTTT.

This chain joins TRBV28 and TRBJ1-1; 10 bases map to TRBD1. Germline CDR1 is MDHEN and CDR2 is SYDVKM. The CDR3 is 15 residues long. Trimming cost V 3 bases and J 0 bases; bases outside gene matches: 1. The CDR3 protein is CASSLTGGMNTEAFF. CDR3 in DNA: TGTGCCAGCAGTTTGACAGGGGGCATGAACACTGAAGCTTTCTTT.

The chain is built from TRBV5-1 and TRBJ2-7, with D uncertain. Trimming removed 7 bases at V and 6 bases at J, with 17 bases between. Germline CDR1 and CDR2: SGHRS and YFSETQ. The CDR3 is made up of 13 amino acids. CDR3 loop: CASALRSVTEQYF. CDR3 coding DNA: TGCGCCAGCGCGCTGCGGAGCGTAACCGAGCAGTACTTC.

The chain joins TRBV7-2 to TRBJ1-2; the D is unclear. Germline loops: CDR1 SGHTA, CDR2 FQGNSA. The CDR3 covers 15 residues. Trimming removed 1 base from V and 0 bases from J, with 9 bases in between. CDR3 in amino acids: CASSLVFGTNYGYTF. CDR3 coding DNA: TGTGCCAGCAGCTTAGTCTTTGGAACTAACTATGGCTACACCTTC. The entire variable domain, with the rest obtained from reference TRBV7-2 and TRBJ1-2, is as follows: GAGVSQSPSNKVTEKGKDVELRCDPISGHTALYWYRQSLGQGLEFLIYFQGNSAPDKSGLPSDRFSAERTGGSVSTLTIQRTQQEDSAVYLCASSLVFGTNYGYTFGSGTRLTVV.

This clone was picked up a small number of times. This chain joins TRBV6-6 and TRBJ2-2; 7 nucleotides line up with TRBD1. The CDR3 loop spans 15 amino acids. The J segment lost 5 bases and the V segment lost 2 bases, leaving 5 bases of the junction unmatched. Germline CDR1 reads MNHNY; CDR2 reads SVGAGI (reference sequence). CDR3 in DNA: TGTGCCAGCAGTTACCAACAGGGGCGGACCGGGGAGCTGTTTTTT. This gives the protein CASSYQQGRTGELFF.

The chain has TRBV27 and TRBJ2-1, with D maybe TRBD1 (5 bases). The V gene's germline CDR1 is MNHEY and CDR2 SMNVEV (reference sequence). V lost 2 bases, J lost 9 bases, and 14 bases lay in between. This CDR3 spans 14 amino acids. The CDR3 loop reads CASSLVPGWVEQFF. The DNA of the CDR3 is TGTGCCAGCAGTTTAGTCCCAGGGTGGGTTGAGCAGTTCTTC.

The chain is built from TRBV4-3 and TRBJ1-2, with D possibly matching TRBD1 (6 bases). This CDR3 is built from 13 residues. V was clipped by 0 bases and J by 8 bases, with 10 bases between them. Germline V lookup: CDR1 LGHNA, CDR2 YSLEER. CDR3 in DNA: TGCGCCAGCAGCCAAGATCTGGGGGGCGGCTACACCTTC. This sequence encodes CASSQDLGGGYTF.

The chain uses TRBV18 and TRBJ1-1; D is possibly TRBD1 (5 bases). In germline, CDR1 is KGHSH, CDR2 LQKENI. This CDR3 spans 13 amino acids. V was clipped by 3 bases and J by 1 base, with 6 bases between them. CDR3 region: CASSPGQNTEAFF. The CDR3 DNA sequence: TGTGCCAGCTCACCCGGACAGAACACTGAAGCTTTCTTT.

The chain joins TRBV6-1 to TRBJ2-7; tentative D call: TRBD1 (5 bases). This CDR3 has 11 residues. V lost 7 bases and J 6 bases, leaving 10 bases between the germline ends. Germline lookup yields CDR1 MNHNS and CDR2 SASEGT. This CDR3 is CASNQGGEQYF. As DNA, the CDR3 is TGTGCCAGCAATCAGGGTGGCGAGCAGTACTTC.

The J gene is TRBJ1-6, the V gene TRBV11-1, with D possibly being TRBD1 (5 bases). Trimming removed 4 bases from V and 8 bases from J, with 15 bases in between. This CDR3 has 15 amino acids. Germline CDR1 is SGHAT and CDR2 is FQDESV (reference sequence). CDR3 coding DNA: TGTGCCAGCAGCTGGAACCGGGACGGCCATTCACCCCTCCACTTT. Its translation: CASSWNRDGHSPLHF.